This is a list of T cell receptor beta chains from one sample in a study of blood T cell repertoires in COVID-19. The method was immunoSEQ multiplex PCR; TCRdb's version includes in-frame clones alone and lacks a portion of them. The sample has 250,000 to 400,000 clones; about 90% are singletons. The specimen was peripheral blood. The receptor source for this set is a woman in her twenties or thirties with COVID-19, enrolled during active disease. Both conserved end residues are part of each CDR3. The D gene is left open where the match is weak. A clone size is listed for some rows: how often the clone was seen (once, few, many), or a class if it is expanded.

v_gene	j_gene	abundance	d_gene	CDR3aa	CDR3nt
TRBV19	TRBJ1-1	-	TRBD1	CASSKGQGNTEAFF	TGTGCCAGTAGTAAAGGACAGGGGAACACTGAAGCTTTCTTT
TRBV6-5	TRBJ2-3	-	-	CASMGRILTDTQYF	TGTGCCAGTATGGGGAGGATCTTAACAGATACGCAGTATTTT
TRBV29-1	TRBJ2-1	few	-	CSVALRRGSYNEQFF	TGCAGCGTCGCTTTAAGAAGGGGGTCCTACAATGAGCAGTTCTTC
TRBV5-4	TRBJ2-5	once	-	CASSWDLIGPGETQYF	TGTGCCAGCAGTTGGGACTTAATCGGACCTGGAGAGACCCAGTACTTC
TRBV27	TRBJ1-5	-	-	CASSPVQGYNQPQHF	TGTGCCAGCAGCCCAGTACAGGGATACAATCAGCCCCAGCATTTT
TRBV15	TRBJ2-1	once	TRBD2	CATSSGRLSYNEQFF	TGTGCCACCAGCAGCGGGAGGTTATCCTACAATGAGCAGTTCTTC
TRBV30	TRBJ1-5	-	TRBD1	CAWNRDRGNQPQHF	TGTGCCTGGAACAGAGACAGGGGCAATCAGCCCCAGCATTTT
TRBV5-1	TRBJ2-3	-	TRBD1	CASRGTGGANADTQYF	TGCGCCAGCAGGGGGACAGGGGGCGCAAACGCAGATACGCAGTATTTT
TRBV28	TRBJ2-7	-	TRBD1	CASSLGQGLRAYF	TGTGCCAGCAGTTTGGGACAGGGTTTGAGGGCGTACTTC
TRBV15	TRBJ2-6	-	TRBD2	CATSREGRGLAGGSGANVLTF	TGTGCCACCAGCAGAGAGGGGAGAGGACTAGCGGGAGGCTCTGGGGCCAACGTCCTGACTTTC
TRBV12-3/TRBV12-4	TRBJ2-1	-	TRBD1	CASGQGSGNEQFF	TGTGCCAGCGGACAGGGGTCGGGTAATGAGCAGTTCTTC
TRBV25-1	TRBJ1-5	-	-	CASSESGGDNQPQHF	TGTGCCAGCAGTGAATCGGGGGGAGACAATCAGCCCCAGCATTTT
TRBV6-1	TRBJ1-1	-	TRBD1	CASSEGQGAVGAQWAFF	TGTGCCAGCAGTGAGGGACAGGGGGCGGTTGGAGCACAGTGGGCTTTCTTT
TRBV3-1/TRBV3-2	TRBJ2-7	-	TRBD2	CASSHGTSGSGEQYF	TGTGCCAGCAGCCACGGGACTAGCGGGAGTGGTGAGCAGTACTTC
TRBV7-8	TRBJ1-1	-	TRBD1	CASSYGQGETSAFF	TGTGCCAGCAGCTATGGACAGGGGGAGACTTCAGCTTTCTTT
TRBV28	TRBJ2-7	-	TRBD1	CASSLSDRGYEQYF	TGTGCCAGCAGTTTATCGGACAGGGGGTACGAGCAGTACTTC
TRBV7-6	TRBJ1-5	-	-	CASSLFSDQPQHF	TGTGCCAGCAGCTTGTTTAGTGATCAGCCCCAGCATTTT
TRBV4-1	TRBJ2-7	-	-	CASSQESGLYEQYF	TGCGCCAGCAGCCAAGAATCCGGACTATACGAGCAGTACTTC
TRBV28	TRBJ2-7	-	TRBD2	CASSSLAGGTYEQYF	TGTGCCAGCAGTTCACTAGCGGGAGGTACCTACGAGCAGTACTTC
TRBV19	TRBJ2-4	-	TRBD2	CASSIGGGGNIQYF	TGTGCCAGTAGTATCGGTGGCGGGGGGAACATTCAGTACTTC
TRBV10-1	TRBJ2-3	-	TRBD2	CASSRGAGDTDTQYF	TGCGCCAGCAGTCGGGGAGCGGGGGACACAGATACGCAGTATTTT
TRBV28	TRBJ1-1	-	-	CASNGQAAFF	TGTGCCAGCAACGGACAAGCAGCTTTCTTT
TRBV20-1	TRBJ2-3	-	-	CSASNRDGPDTQYF	TGCAGTGCTAGTAACCGGGATGGTCCAGATACGCAGTATTTT
TRBV6-5	TRBJ1-5	-	-	CASSRDTSLGPQHF	TGTGCCAGCTCAAGGGACACTTCTTTAGGGCCCCAGCATTTT
TRBV5-1	TRBJ2-1	once	-	CASSLVPGNPYNEQFF	TGCGCCAGCAGCTTGGTTCCAGGGAACCCTTACAATGAGCAGTTCTTC
TRBV25-1	TRBJ1-2	-	-	CASSESGPSRGGGYTF	TGTGCCAGCAGTGAATCGGGCCCGTCGAGGGGAGGAGGCTACACCTTC
TRBV11-2	TRBJ1-2	once	-	CASSLGRVDYGYTF	TGTGCCAGCAGCTTGGGCAGGGTCGACTATGGCTACACCTTC
TRBV5-8	TRBJ2-1	-	TRBD2	CASSLGFGIAGSYNEQFF	TGTGCCAGCAGCTTGGGTTTTGGAATAGCGGGATCTTACAATGAGCAGTTCTTC
TRBV19	TRBJ2-1	-	-	CASSSASSYNEQFF	TGTGCCAGTTCGAGCGCCAGCTCCTACAATGAGCAGTTCTTC
TRBV14	TRBJ2-3	-	TRBD1	CASSPRQGSDTQYF	TGTGCCAGCAGCCCGAGACAGGGGTCAGATACGCAGTATTTT
TRBV5-1	TRBJ2-1	once	TRBD2	CASSLWTSGDNEQFF	TGCGCCAGCAGCTTGTGGACTAGCGGTGACAATGAGCAGTTCTTC
TRBV7-9	TRBJ2-4	-	TRBD2	CASSLSLAGGTKNIQYF	TGTGCCAGCAGCTTATCCTTGGCGGGGGGGACCAAAAACATTCAGTACTTC
TRBV30	TRBJ1-4	few	-	CAWRYAGTTNEKLFF	TGTGCCTGGAGGTACGCAGGGACAACTAATGAAAAACTGTTTTTT
TRBV7-2	TRBJ2-5	once	TRBD2	CASSPGTTKRTQYF	TGTGCCAGCAGCCCCGGGACTACCAAGAGGACCCAGTACTTC
TRBV19	TRBJ1-5	-	-	CASSWDTVDQPQHF	TGTGCCAGTAGTTGGGACACCGTCGACCAGCCCCAGCATTTT
TRBV7-2	TRBJ1-3	once	-	CASSFLGHRSGNTIYF	TGTGCCAGCAGCTTCCTGGGACACCGCTCTGGAAACACCATATATTTT
TRBV12-3/TRBV12-4	TRBJ2-7	-	TRBD1	CASSSRTGQLDF	TGTGCCAGCAGTTCGAGGACAGGTCAGCTGGACTTC
TRBV5-4	TRBJ2-1	-	-	CASSSAGTPAVYNEQFF	TGTGCCAGCAGCTCGGCAGGGACTCCAGCGGTCTACAATGAGCAGTTCTTC
TRBV12-3/TRBV12-4	TRBJ2-5	-	-	CASRIRELGTQYF	TGTGCCAGCAGAATACGGGAGCTGGGGACCCAGTACTTC